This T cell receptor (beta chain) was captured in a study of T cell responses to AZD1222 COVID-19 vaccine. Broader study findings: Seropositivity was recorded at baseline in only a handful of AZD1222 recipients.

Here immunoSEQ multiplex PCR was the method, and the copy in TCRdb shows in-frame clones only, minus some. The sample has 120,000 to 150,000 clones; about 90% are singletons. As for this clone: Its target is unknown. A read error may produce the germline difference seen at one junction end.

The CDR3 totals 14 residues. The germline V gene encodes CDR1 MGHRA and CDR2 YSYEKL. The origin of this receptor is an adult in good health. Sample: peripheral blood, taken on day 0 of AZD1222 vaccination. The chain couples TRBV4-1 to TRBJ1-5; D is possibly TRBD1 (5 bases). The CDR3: CASRQAGGQQPQHF. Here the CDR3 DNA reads TGCGCCAGCAGACAAGCGGGGGGTCAACAGCCCCAGCATTTT.